The clone carrying this TCR beta chain was picked up many times. Its antigen is currently unknown. Trimming took off 7 bases at V and 0 bases at J, with 7 bases between the two ends. This CDR3 spans 13 amino acids. The V gene's germline CDR1 is MNHNS and CDR2 SASEGT. The data derive from a study of regulatory T cells in long-lasting Graves disease. Study summary: For under 3 months, newly diagnosed Graves' patients had been taking antithyroid drugs. Study observations and caveats: Comparison showed that persistent patients shared more public clonotypes (2,741) than new patients (about 970).

Stated time point: newly diagnosed GD, antithyroid drugs for less than 3 months. PBMC RNA was the source of the TCR library. The TCR beta library used iRepertoire HTBI primers with Arm-PCR amplification of CDR3. TCRdb called the multiplex PCR reads again in MiXCR, with one record for every CDR3 protein. The sample includes about 460,000 distinct CDR3 sequences, roughly 15% seen only once; the top ten take more than 15%. The data also belong to a second study, concerning T cells in Graves' hyperthyroidism and ophthalmopathy.

This TCR derives from a woman aged 45-65 years with Graves disease. The V gene is TRBV6-1, the J gene TRBJ1-5; D is undetermined. The sample was peripheral blood mononuclear cells (PBMCs), taken at new diagnosis, from a patient treated with antithyroid drugs. The chain's CDR3 is CASKRSSNQPQHF. The CDR3 nucleotides read TGTGCCAGCAAACGGAGTAGCAATCAGCCCCAGCATTTT.